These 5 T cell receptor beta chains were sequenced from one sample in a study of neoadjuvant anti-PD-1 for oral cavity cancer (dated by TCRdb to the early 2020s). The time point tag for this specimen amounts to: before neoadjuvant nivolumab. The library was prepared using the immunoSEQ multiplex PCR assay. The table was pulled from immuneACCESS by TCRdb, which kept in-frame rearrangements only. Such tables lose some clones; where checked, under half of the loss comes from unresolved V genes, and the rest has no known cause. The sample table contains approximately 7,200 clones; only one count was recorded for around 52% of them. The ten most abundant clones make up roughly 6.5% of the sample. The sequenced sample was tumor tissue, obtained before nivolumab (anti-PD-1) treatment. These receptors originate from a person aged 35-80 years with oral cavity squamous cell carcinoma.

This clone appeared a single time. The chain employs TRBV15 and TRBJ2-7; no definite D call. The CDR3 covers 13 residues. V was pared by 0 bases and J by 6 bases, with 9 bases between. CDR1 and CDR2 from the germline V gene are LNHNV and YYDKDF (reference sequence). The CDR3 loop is CATSRDLPSEQYF. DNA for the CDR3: TGTGCCACCAGCAGAGATCTCCCCAGCGAGCAGTACTTC.

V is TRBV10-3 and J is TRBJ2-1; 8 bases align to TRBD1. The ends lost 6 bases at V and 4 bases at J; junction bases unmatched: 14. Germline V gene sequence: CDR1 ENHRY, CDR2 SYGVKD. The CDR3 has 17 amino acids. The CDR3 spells CAISDKDRVLRYNEQFF. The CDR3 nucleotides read TGTGCCATCAGCGATAAGGACAGGGTCTTGCGGTACAATGAGCAGTTCTTC.

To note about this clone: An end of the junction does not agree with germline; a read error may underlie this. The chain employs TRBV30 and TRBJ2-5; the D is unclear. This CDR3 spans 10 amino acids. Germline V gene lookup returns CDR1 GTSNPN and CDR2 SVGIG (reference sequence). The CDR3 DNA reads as TGTGCCTGGAGTCTGGAGAACCAGTACTTC. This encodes CAWSLENQYF.

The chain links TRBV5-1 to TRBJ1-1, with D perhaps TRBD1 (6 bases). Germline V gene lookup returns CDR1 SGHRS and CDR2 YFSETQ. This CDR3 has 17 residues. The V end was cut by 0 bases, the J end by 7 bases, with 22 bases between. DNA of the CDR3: TGCGCCAGCAGCTTGGCGGTAGGGCAGCGGGGGCATAGTGAAGCTTTCTTT. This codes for CASSLAVGQRGHSEAFF.

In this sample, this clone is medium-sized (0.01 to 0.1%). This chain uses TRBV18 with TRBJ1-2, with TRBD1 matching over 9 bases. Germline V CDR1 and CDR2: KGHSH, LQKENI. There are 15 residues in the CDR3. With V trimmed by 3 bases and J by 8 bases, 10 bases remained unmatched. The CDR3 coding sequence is TGTGCCAGCTCACCTACCGGGGACAGGGCAAGCGGCTACACCTTC. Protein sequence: CASSPTGDRASGYTF.